These 23 T cell receptor beta chains came from one sample sequenced in a study of beta chain features in type 1 diabetes. Expressed TCRB transcripts got sequenced, as all isolated RNA was reverse transcribed. Produced via immunoSEQ multiplex PCR; TCRdb's table is partial and in-frame only. The profile shows 600,000 to 700,000 clones, roughly 12% of them singletons. Findings of the study overall: Type 1 diabetes patients showed a moderate but significant shortening of TCRB CDR3s in all four CD4+ subsets.

No antigen has been identified for these receptors. Sequencing was done on a sample of naive CD4+ T cells from blood. These receptors were taken from a man younger than 40 with type 1 diabetes.

This clone was counted between two and nine times. The rearrangement uses TRBV2 and TRBJ2-4, with 10 positions matching TRBD1. Trimming removed 8 bases from V and 8 bases from J; junction bases left unmatched: 9. This CDR3 has 14 amino acids. The V gene's germline CDR1 is SNHLY and CDR2 FYNNEI. The CDR3 bases are TGTGCCAGCTCTCCTCCGGGACAGGGGCACATTCAGTACTTC. Amino acids: CASSPPGQGHIQYF.

This chain links TRBV13 with TRBJ2-1, with 10 bases that match TRBD2. CDR3 length: 16 amino acids. The germline CDR1 and CDR2 sequences are PRHDT and FYEKMQ (reference sequence). The V and J ends lost 0 bases and 9 bases, in that order; junction bases with no gene match: 8. The CDR3 is CASSLGVSGGFAEQFF. The CDR3 DNA reads as TGTGCCAGCAGCTTAGGGGTTAGCGGGGGGTTCGCTGAGCAGTTCTTC.

This rearrangement joins TRBV30 to TRBJ1-5; D is possibly TRBD1 (5 bases). The CDR3 totals 13 residues. Per the germline V gene, CDR1 is GTSNPN and CDR2 is SVGIG (reference sequence). V lost 4 bases, J lost 2 bases, and 9 bases lay in between. The CDR3 nucleotides read TGTGCCTGGAACAGGATGGGCAATCAGCCCCAGCATTTT. Amino acids: CAWNRMGNQPQHF. The whole variable domain, remainder taken from reference TRBV30 and TRBJ1-5, is SQTIHQWPATLVQPVGSPLSLECTVEGTSNPNLYWYRQAAGRGLQLLFYSVGIGQISSEVPQNLSASRPQDRQFILSSKKLLLSDSGFYLCAWNRMGNQPQHFGDGTRLSIL.

This clone occurred a few times. The chain has TRBV28 and TRBJ2-7, with D perhaps TRBD1 (6 bases). V dropped 1 base and J dropped 0 bases, with 13 bases sitting between them. The CDR3 has 16 amino acids. The V gene's germline CDR1 is MDHEN and CDR2 SYDVKM. CDR3 in DNA: TGTGCCAGCAGTTTATTCCCCACAGGGAGCTCCTACGAGCAGTACTTC. Protein sequence: CASSLFPTGSSYEQYF.

This clone was seen a handful of times. This rearrangement joins TRBV5-1 to TRBJ1-6; no clear D. In germline, CDR1 is SGHRS, CDR2 YFSETQ. The length of the CDR3 is 16 residues. The V gene lost 4 bases and the J gene lost 3 bases, with 14 bases spanning the gap. The DNA for the CDR3 is TGCGCCAGCAGCCCGGACGGAGGGATCTATAATTCACCCCTCCACTTT. This translates into CASSPDGGIYNSPLHF.

This clone appeared a few times. V and J are TRBV11-2 and TRBJ2-7; D is unresolved. CDR1 is SGHAT, CDR2 FQNNGV, per germline. Trimming shortened V by 2 bases and J by 12 bases, and 17 bases separated the two germline ends. The CDR3 is made up of 13 amino acids. The CDR3 DNA reads TGTGCCAGCAGCTTAAGACTTAAGCTTCGGTTGTACTTC. This translates into CASSLRLKLRLYF.

The rearrangement uses TRBV13 and TRBJ2-2, with TRBD2 identical over 13 bases. The trim removed 4 bases at V and 6 bases at J, leaving 8 bases unmatched. Germline loops: CDR1 PRHDT, CDR2 FYEKMQ (reference sequence). The CDR3 is made up of 17 amino acids. This chain's CDR3 is CASSSRTSGGFSGELFF. The CDR3 DNA reads TGTGCCAGCAGCTCCCGGACTAGCGGGGGTTTTTCCGGGGAGCTGTTTTTT.

The J gene is TRBJ2-5, the V gene TRBV4-2; D gene uncertain. The ends were cut back, 1 base at V and 7 bases at J, with 10 bases in the middle. CDR1 is LGHNA and CDR2 is YNFKEQ in the germline V gene. CDR3 size: 13 residues. CDR3 sequence (DNA): TGTGCCAGCAGCCAAGTCCTCATCGGGACCCAGTACTTC. Translating it yields CASSQVLIGTQYF.

This clone occurred a few times. The chain joins TRBV7-9 to TRBJ1-5; TRBD1 matches at 9 bases. CDR1 and CDR2 (germline): SEHNR, FQNEAQ (reference sequence). This CDR3 has 16 residues. Trimming at V came to 0 bases and at J to 6 bases, leaving 6 bases not matched to a gene. CDR3 nucleotides: TGTGCCAGCAGCTTAGCGGGGACAGGGATGGCTCAGCCCCAGCATTTT. It translates to CASSLAGTGMAQPQHF.

The CDR3 reads CASSHRRGAHNEQFF. DNA for the CDR3: TGTGCCAGCAGCCACAGACGGGGGGCCCACAATGAGCAGTTCTTC. This chain uses TRBV14 with TRBJ2-1, with D perhaps matching TRBD2 (7 bases). Looked up from germline, CDR1 is SGHDN and CDR2 is FVKESK. The CDR3 sequence is 15 residues long. Trimming cost V 3 bases and J 5 bases, with 14 bases left between them.

The table lists this clone with a few counts. This rearrangement joins TRBV5-6 to TRBJ1-2; possibly TRBD1 for D (6 bases). CDR3 size: 15 residues. Trimming removed 3 bases from V and 3 bases from J, with 15 bases in between. CDR1 and CDR2 (germline): SGHDT, YYEEEE. The CDR3 coding sequence is TGTGCCAGCAGCTCAAGACACAGGGTTTACTATGGCTACACCTTC. This gives the protein CASSSRHRVYYGYTF.

This chain uses TRBV5-1 with TRBJ1-6; TRBD1 matches 9 bases. The CDR3 spans 14 residues. V gave up 4 bases and J gave up 6 bases; unmatched junction bases: 2. Germline assignment: CDR1 SGHRS and CDR2 YFSETQ. As DNA, the CDR3 is TGCGCCAGCAGCGTGGACAGGGGTAATTCACCCCTCCACTTT. As protein: CASSVDRGNSPLHF.

The rearrangement joins TRBV7-2 to TRBJ2-1; the match to TRBD2 covers 10 bases. This CDR3 spans 15 amino acids. Unmatched junction bases numbered 1, after V lost 1 base and J lost 4 bases. CDR1 and CDR2 from the germline V gene are SGHTA and FQGNSA. CDR3 loop: CASSLGTSGYNEQFF. The DNA for the CDR3 is TGTGCCAGCAGCTTAGGGACTAGCGGATACAATGAGCAGTTCTTC.

Written as DNA, the CDR3 is TGTGCCAGCAGGGCGGCCAGGAGGACTGATCAGCCCCAGCATTTT. Its protein is CASRAARRTDQPQHF. The V gene is TRBV6-1, the J gene TRBJ1-5; D gene uncertain. CDR3 length equals 15 residues. Trimming removed 6 bases from V and 5 bases from J, with 17 bases in between. The germline gives CDR1 MNHNS, CDR2 SASEGT.

The chain carries TRBV5-4 and TRBJ2-1; no clear D gene. Between the trimmed V and J ends, which lost 3 bases and 0 bases, there was a span of 13 bases. Germline V gene sequence: CDR1 SGHNT, CDR2 YYREEE (reference sequence). This CDR3 is built from 16 residues. The CDR3 sequence: CASSSGRSSSYNEQFF. The CDR3 nucleotides read TGTGCCAGCAGCTCTGGCAGGTCGAGCTCCTACAATGAGCAGTTCTTC.

This chain links TRBV5-1 with TRBJ2-1, with TRBD2 matching over 9 bases. The CDR3 contains 14 residues. Unmatched junction bases numbered 5, after V lost 1 base and J lost 9 bases. CDR1 is SGHRS and CDR2 is YFSETQ in the germline V gene. The DNA of the CDR3 is TGCGCCAGCAGCTTGAATAGCGGGGGACGTGAGCAGTTCTTC. This codes for CASSLNSGGREQFF. Using reference TRBV5-1 and TRBJ2-1 for the parts outside the CDR3, the full variable domain is KAGVTQTPRYLIKTRGQQVTLSCSPISGHRSVSWYQQTPGQGLQFLFEYFSETQRNKGNFPGRFSGRQFSNSRSEMNVSTLELGDSALYLCASSLNSGGREQFFGPGTRLTVL.

The chain couples TRBV5-6 to TRBJ2-7, with 10 bases matching TRBD2. Germline V gene lookup returns CDR1 SGHDT and CDR2 YYEEEE. This CDR3 comprises 16 residues. V dropped 3 bases and J dropped 3; count of bases not matched to a gene: 9. The CDR3 bases are TGTGCCAGCAGCTCGCCACTAGCGGGGAACCTCTACGAGCAGTACTTC. Its translation is CASSSPLAGNLYEQYF.

This sequence joins TRBV25-1 and TRBJ1-2; no reliable D call. The germline V and J ends were trimmed by 2 bases and 7 bases, with 11 bases remaining between them. The CDR3 is 13 residues long. Germline CDR1 and CDR2: MGHDK and SYGVNS. CDR3 residues: CASSEGDFGGYTF. The DNA of the CDR3 is TGTGCCAGCAGTGAAGGGGATTTTGGTGGCTACACCTTC.

This clone appeared many times. V is TRBV7-9 and J is TRBJ2-4; maybe TRBD1 (6 bases). The CDR3 runs 14 residues. The V and J ends lost 4 bases and 6 bases respectively, with 13 bases between them. CDR1 SEHNR and CDR2 FQNEAQ come from the germline V gene (reference sequence). CDR3 coding DNA: TGTGCCAGCAGCTCATCAGGGGAAGGAAACATTCAGTACTTC. Protein: CASSSSGEGNIQYF.

The chain joins TRBV6-5 to TRBJ2-6; D not resolved. V was pared by 5 bases and J by 2 bases, with 10 bases between. The CDR3 consists of 15 residues. Germline assignment: CDR1 MNHEY and CDR2 SVGAGI. The CDR3 DNA reads TGTGCCAGCAGTCGAGATATCGCTGGGGCCAACGTCCTGACTTTC. This codes for CASSRDIAGANVLTF.

This clone was detected only a few times. This chain joins TRBV9 and TRBJ1-3; no definite D call. CDR1 is SGDLS and CDR2 is YYNGEE in the germline V gene. The CDR3 is 17 residues long. V was trimmed by 4 bases and J by 3 bases, leaving 20 bases between them. As DNA, the CDR3 is TGTGCCAGCAGCCTCGGGGAGACGCAAAAGCGTGGAAACACCATATATTTT. Its protein product is CASSLGETQKRGNTIYF.

Only a few counts were recorded for this clone. The chain links TRBV6-6 to TRBJ2-5; 10 bases agree with TRBD2. The CDR3 is 15 amino acids. Per germline, CDR1 MNHNY and CDR2 SVGAGI (reference sequence). The J segment lost 2 bases and the V segment lost 4 bases, leaving 4 bases of the junction unmatched. CDR3 DNA sequence: TGTGCCAGCAGTTCGACTAGCGGGCCTCAAGAGACCCAGTACTTC. This translates into CASSSTSGPQETQYF.

This clone was recorded a few times. The V and J genes are TRBV5-1 and TRBJ2-3; D is unclear. Deletions cut 1 base from V and 4 bases from J, with 7 bases between. The germline V gene encodes CDR1 SGHRS and CDR2 YFSETQ. The CDR3 contains 13 residues. CDR3: CASSLRPSDTQYF. The CDR3 DNA follows: TGCGCCAGCAGCTTGAGGCCCTCAGATACGCAGTATTTT.